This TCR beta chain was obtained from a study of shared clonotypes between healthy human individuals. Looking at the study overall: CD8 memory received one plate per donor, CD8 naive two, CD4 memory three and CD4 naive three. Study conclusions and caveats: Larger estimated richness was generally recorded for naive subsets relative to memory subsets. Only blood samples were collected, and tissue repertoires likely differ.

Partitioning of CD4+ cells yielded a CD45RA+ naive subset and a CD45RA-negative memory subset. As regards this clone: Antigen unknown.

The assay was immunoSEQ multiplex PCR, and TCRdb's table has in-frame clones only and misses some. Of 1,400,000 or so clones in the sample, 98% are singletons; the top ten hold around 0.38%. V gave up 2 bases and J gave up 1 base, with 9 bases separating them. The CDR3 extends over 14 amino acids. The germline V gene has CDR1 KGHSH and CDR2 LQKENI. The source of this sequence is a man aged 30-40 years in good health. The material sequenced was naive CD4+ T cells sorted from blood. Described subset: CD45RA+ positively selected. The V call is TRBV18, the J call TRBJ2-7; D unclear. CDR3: CASSPGAESYEQYF. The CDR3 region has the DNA TGTGCCAGCTCACCAGGAGCTGAGTCCTACGAGCAGTACTTC.